Listed here are 3 T cell receptor beta chains from one sample, sequenced in a study of shared T cell receptors in the human thymus (dated by TCRdb to the early 2020s). Library prep was done by the immunoSEQ multiplex PCR assay. TCRdb took this table from immuneACCESS and kept in-frame rearrangements with V and J called. Such tables lack part of the clones; where checked against another copy, unresolved V genes explain under half of the gap, and the rest is unexplained. This sample gives about 660,000 clones in total; 70% to 90% of them show up just once. The leading ten clones occupy approximately 0.011% of the sample. These data were also reused for a study on human thymus T cells.

Input material: thymocytes. These receptors all come from a boy under two years old with a congenital heart defect. Donor details come from another sample of the same person, matched by shared clones.

V usage is TRBV5-6 and J usage is TRBJ2-1, with 8 nucleotides matching TRBD1. V was clipped by 4 bases and J by 6 bases; unmatched bases: 6. CDR3 length: 14 amino acids. Germline V gene sequence: CDR1 SGHDT, CDR2 YYEEEE. The CDR3 sequence: CASSPDRDSNEQFF. The CDR3 DNA reads TGTGCCAGCAGCCCGGACAGGGACTCCAATGAGCAGTTCTTC.

CDR3 sequence: CASSPKDITEAFF. The CDR3 region has the DNA TGTGCCAGCTCGCCTAAAGACATCACTGAAGCTTTCTTT. This chain links TRBV18 with TRBJ1-1; no clear D gene. Germline V gene lookup returns CDR1 KGHSH and CDR2 LQKENI. The V end lost 6 bases, the J end lost 4 bases, and 12 bases lay between the germline ends. This CDR3 is 13 amino acids long.

This chain uses TRBV6-1 with TRBJ1-3; TRBD1 matches at 8 bases. J was trimmed by 4 bases and V by 6 bases; bases with no gene match: 2. The CDR3 spans 13 residues. Germline V gene data show CDR1 as MNHNS and CDR2 as SASEGT. The DNA for the CDR3 is TGTGCCAGCAGACGGACAGGGGGAAACACCATATATTTT. It encodes CASRRTGGNTIYF.